These T cell receptor beta chains were read from a single sample in a study of CD8 T cells in ankylosing spondylitis. In TCRdb, the 5' RACE reads were re-called with MiXCR into one record per CDR3 protein. Here the sample spans about 130,000 distinct CDR3 sequences, 9.3% being singletons. Sample: blood, either unsorted or a sorted T cell fraction (not recorded which). The receptors originated from a male donor with ankylosing spondylitis or in good health (not recorded which). Both conserved end residues are part of each CDR3. D genes are given only for firm matches. The listing skips clone size in some rows; elsewhere it reads once, few, many or a size class.

j_gene: TRBJ2-7; v_gene: TRBV5-1; d_gene: NA; len: 16; abundance: many; CDR3aa: CASSLRAATTSYEQYF; CDR3nt: TGCGCCAGCAGCTTGCGGGCAGCTACCACCTCCTACGAGCAGTACTTC
j_gene: TRBJ2-7; v_gene: TRBV5-5; d_gene: NA; len: 15; abundance: few; CDR3aa: CASSFRDVVSYEQYF; CDR3nt: TGTGCCAGCAGCTTCCGGGACGTTGTATCCTACGAGCAGTACTTC
j_gene: TRBJ2-3; v_gene: TRBV7-2; d_gene: NA; len: 13; abundance: many; CDR3aa: CASSMTPTDTQYF; CDR3nt: TGTGCCAGCAGCATGACTCCCACAGATACGCAGTATTTT
j_gene: TRBJ2-7; v_gene: TRBV12-3/TRBV12-4; d_gene: TRBD1; len: 14; abundance: many; CDR3aa: CASSFRDSDYEQYF; CDR3nt: TGTGCCAGCAGTTTCCGGGACAGCGACTACGAGCAGTACTTC
j_gene: TRBJ2-1; v_gene: TRBV7-2; d_gene: TRBD2; len: 15; abundance: many; CDR3aa: CASSSSGANYNEQFF; CDR3nt: TGTGCCAGCAGCTCTAGCGGGGCGAACTACAATGAGCAGTTCTTC
j_gene: TRBJ2-1; v_gene: TRBV29-1; d_gene: NA; len: 12; abundance: many; CDR3aa: CSVVASANEQFF; CDR3nt: TGCAGCGTTGTCGCGTCGGCCAATGAGCAGTTCTTC
j_gene: TRBJ2-7; v_gene: TRBV7-8; d_gene: TRBD1; len: 14; abundance: many; CDR3aa: CASRSDRSSYEQYF; CDR3nt: TGTGCCAGCAGATCGGACAGGAGCTCCTACGAGCAGTACTTC
j_gene: TRBJ2-3; v_gene: TRBV29-1; d_gene: NA; len: 15; abundance: NA; CDR3aa: CSVEDRDLITDTQYF; CDR3nt: TGCAGCGTTGAAGACCGGGACCTGATCACAGATACGCAGTATTTT
j_gene: TRBJ1-2; v_gene: TRBV12-3/TRBV12-4; d_gene: NA; len: 15; abundance: many; CDR3aa: CASSRLQGMFYGYTF; CDR3nt: TGTGCCAGCAGTAGATTACAGGGAATGTTCTATGGCTACACCTTC
j_gene: TRBJ1-6; v_gene: TRBV20-1; d_gene: NA; len: 12; abundance: few; CDR3aa: CSAWVYNSPLHF; CDR3nt: TGCAGTGCTTGGGTCTATAATTCACCCCTCCACTTT
j_gene: TRBJ2-3; v_gene: TRBV18; d_gene: TRBD2; len: 16; abundance: NA; CDR3aa: CASSPLPAGGPDTQYF; CDR3nt: TGTGCCAGCTCACCACTCCCAGCGGGAGGGCCTGATACGCAGTATTTT
j_gene: TRBJ2-7; v_gene: TRBV5-6; d_gene: NA; len: 14; abundance: NA; CDR3aa: CASSLAVDTLEQYF; CDR3nt: TGTGCCAGCAGCTTGGCGGTTGACACTTTAGAGCAGTACTTC
j_gene: TRBJ2-1; v_gene: TRBV24-1; d_gene: TRBD2; len: 15; abundance: many; CDR3aa: CATGLTSGRLNEQFF; CDR3nt: TGTGCCACCGGCCTGACTAGCGGGAGGCTCAATGAGCAGTTCTTC
j_gene: TRBJ1-4; v_gene: TRBV7-6; d_gene: NA; len: 16; abundance: many; CDR3aa: CASSLEPGVTNEKLFF; CDR3nt: TGTGCCAGCAGCTTAGAACCCGGGGTAACTAATGAAAAACTGTTTTTT
j_gene: TRBJ2-2; v_gene: TRBV18; d_gene: NA; len: 14; abundance: many; CDR3aa: CASSGDSSAGELFF; CDR3nt: TGTGCCAGCTCAGGGGACTCATCCGCCGGGGAGCTGTTTTTT
j_gene: TRBJ2-7; v_gene: TRBV11-2; d_gene: NA; len: 11; abundance: many; CDR3aa: CASSLQGQVNF; CDR3nt: TGTGCCAGCAGCCTCCAGGGGCAGGTGAACTTC
j_gene: TRBJ2-7; v_gene: TRBV20-1; d_gene: NA; len: 15; abundance: NA; CDR3aa: CSASDRRFLSYEQYF; CDR3nt: TGCAGTGCCAGCGACCGCCGATTTCTTAGCTACGAGCAGTACTTC
j_gene: TRBJ2-7; v_gene: TRBV6-2/TRBV6-3; d_gene: NA; len: 14; abundance: many; CDR3aa: CASSYTGTNREQYF; CDR3nt: TGTGCCAGCAGTTACACCGGGACCAATCGCGAGCAGTACTTC
j_gene: TRBJ2-3; v_gene: TRBV5-1; d_gene: NA; len: 15; abundance: NA; CDR3aa: CASSLGRSPADTQYF; CDR3nt: TGCGCCAGCAGCTTGGGGCGGAGTCCCGCAGATACGCAGTATTTT
j_gene: TRBJ2-3; v_gene: TRBV9; d_gene: TRBD2; len: 17; abundance: many; CDR3aa: CASSVYQGLDNEDTQYF; CDR3nt: TGTGCCAGCAGCGTATACCAAGGACTAGATAATGAGGATACGCAGTATTTT
j_gene: TRBJ1-6; v_gene: TRBV5-6; d_gene: NA; len: 13; abundance: few; CDR3aa: CASSDTRDSPLHF; CDR3nt: TGTGCCAGCAGCGACACGCGTGATTCACCCCTCCACTTT
j_gene: TRBJ1-2; v_gene: TRBV6-1; d_gene: NA; len: 14; abundance: many; CDR3aa: CASSERTANYGYTF; CDR3nt: TGTGCCAGCAGTGAGCGAACAGCTAACTATGGCTACACCTTC
j_gene: TRBJ2-7; v_gene: TRBV29-1; d_gene: TRBD2; len: 15; abundance: many; CDR3aa: CSVDVAGGLNYEQYF; CDR3nt: TGCAGCGTTGATGTGGCGGGAGGGTTGAACTACGAGCAGTACTTC
j_gene: TRBJ2-7; v_gene: TRBV6-2/TRBV6-3; d_gene: NA; len: 13; abundance: many; CDR3aa: CASSYVSPLEQYF; CDR3nt: TGTGCCAGCAGTTACGTCAGTCCCCTGGAGCAGTACTTC
j_gene: TRBJ2-1; v_gene: TRBV18; d_gene: TRBD2; len: 17; abundance: few; CDR3aa: CASSPPMVAGDIYEQFF; CDR3nt: TGTGCCAGCTCACCACCGATGGTAGCGGGAGATATCTATGAGCAGTTCTTC
j_gene: TRBJ2-1; v_gene: TRBV28; d_gene: TRBD2; len: 15; abundance: many; CDR3aa: CASSLSPPGGNEQFF; CDR3nt: TGTGCCAGCAGTTTATCGCCTCCGGGGGGCAATGAGCAGTTCTTC
j_gene: TRBJ2-3; v_gene: TRBV5-1; d_gene: TRBD1; len: 13; abundance: many; CDR3aa: CASRGTATDTQYF; CDR3nt: TGCGCCAGCAGAGGGACAGCGACAGATACGCAGTATTTT
j_gene: TRBJ1-1; v_gene: TRBV6-2/TRBV6-3; d_gene: NA; len: 13; abundance: few; CDR3aa: CASRMQGLIEAFF; CDR3nt: TGTGCCAGCAGGATGCAGGGGTTAATTGAAGCTTTCTTT
j_gene: TRBJ2-7; v_gene: TRBV11-2; d_gene: TRBD1; len: 15; abundance: NA; CDR3aa: CASSTRDRGSYEQYF; CDR3nt: TGTGCCAGCAGCACAAGGGACAGGGGGTCTTACGAGCAGTACTTC
j_gene: TRBJ2-3; v_gene: TRBV4-3; d_gene: TRBD2; len: 16; abundance: many; CDR3aa: CASSQEALAGTDTQYF; CDR3nt: TGCGCCAGCAGCCAAGAGGCACTAGCGGGCACAGATACGCAGTATTTT
j_gene: TRBJ2-7; v_gene: TRBV28; d_gene: NA; len: 19; abundance: few; CDR3aa: CASSSRGSTGLSSRGEQYF; CDR3nt: TGTGCCAGCAGTTCCCGTGGGTCAACAGGGTTATCATCTAGGGGCGAGCAGTACTTC
j_gene: TRBJ2-1; v_gene: TRBV3-1; d_gene: TRBD1; len: 15; abundance: many; CDR3aa: CASSQVTGDYNEQFF; CDR3nt: TGTGCCAGCAGCCAAGTCACAGGGGACTACAATGAGCAGTTCTTC
j_gene: TRBJ1-5; v_gene: TRBV2; d_gene: TRBD1; len: 13; abundance: many; CDR3aa: CASMGQGNQPQHF; CDR3nt: TGTGCCAGCATGGGACAGGGGAATCAGCCCCAGCATTTT
j_gene: TRBJ2-7; v_gene: TRBV28; d_gene: TRBD1; len: 15; abundance: NA; CDR3aa: CASSPTGFETYEQYF; CDR3nt: TGTGCCAGCAGCCCGACAGGGTTCGAGACCTACGAGCAGTACTTC
j_gene: TRBJ2-2; v_gene: TRBV14; d_gene: NA; len: 16; abundance: many; CDR3aa: CASSQEASVNTGELFF; CDR3nt: TGTGCCAGCAGCCAAGAGGCTAGCGTGAACACCGGGGAGCTGTTTTTT
j_gene: TRBJ2-1; v_gene: TRBV5-1; d_gene: TRBD2; len: 16; abundance: many; CDR3aa: CASSWAGGGSYNEQFF; CDR3nt: TGCGCCAGCAGCTGGGCTGGGGGAGGGTCCTACAATGAGCAGTTCTTC
j_gene: TRBJ2-7; v_gene: TRBV5-1; d_gene: NA; len: 16; abundance: NA; CDR3aa: CASSPRYSELSYEQYF; CDR3nt: TGCGCCAGCAGCCCCCGGTATAGCGAACTATCCTACGAGCAGTACTTC
j_gene: TRBJ2-3; v_gene: TRBV18; d_gene: NA; len: 15; abundance: many; CDR3aa: CASSPGEPSTDTQYF; CDR3nt: TGTGCCAGCTCACCAGGGGAACCTAGCACAGATACGCAGTATTTT